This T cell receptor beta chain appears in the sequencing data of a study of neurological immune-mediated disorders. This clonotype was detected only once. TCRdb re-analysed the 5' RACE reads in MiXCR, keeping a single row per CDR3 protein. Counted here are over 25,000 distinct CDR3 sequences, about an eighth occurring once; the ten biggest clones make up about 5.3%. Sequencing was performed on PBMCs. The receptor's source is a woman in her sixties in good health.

CDR3 residues: CNSSQDRSREAGELFF. The CDR3, as DNA: TGCAACAGCAGCCAAGATCGGAGTCGGGAGGCCGGGGAGCTGTTTTTT. The chain is built from TRBV4-3 and TRBJ2-2; 7 bases align to TRBD2. The CDR3 is made up of 16 amino acids. Germline V lookup: CDR1 LGHNA, CDR2 YSLEER.